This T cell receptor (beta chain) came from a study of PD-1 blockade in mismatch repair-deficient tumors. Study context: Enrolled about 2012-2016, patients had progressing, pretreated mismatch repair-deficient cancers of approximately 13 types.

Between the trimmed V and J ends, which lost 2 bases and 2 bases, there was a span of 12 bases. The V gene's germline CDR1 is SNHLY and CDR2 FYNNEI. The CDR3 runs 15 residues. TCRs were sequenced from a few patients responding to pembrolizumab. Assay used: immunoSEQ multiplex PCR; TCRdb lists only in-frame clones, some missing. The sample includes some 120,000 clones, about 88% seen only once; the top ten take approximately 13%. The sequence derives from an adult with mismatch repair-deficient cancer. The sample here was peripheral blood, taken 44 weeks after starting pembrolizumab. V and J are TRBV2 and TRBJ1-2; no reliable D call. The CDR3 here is CASSERVSPNYGYTF. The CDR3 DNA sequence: TGTGCCAGCAGTGAAAGGGTGTCCCCGAACTATGGCTACACCTTC.